Presented here are 6 T cell receptor beta chains from one specimen sequenced in a study of identical twins. TCRdb passed the 5' RACE reads through MiXCR, listing each CDR3 protein once. This sample has more than 400,000 distinct CDR3 sequences, with approximately 14% found just once. In addition, the sample was reused for a study of yellow fever vaccine responses in identical twins.

Sequencing was done on a sample of CD4+ T cells sorted from blood. These receptors came from a woman aged 18-30 years in good health.

The rearrangement uses TRBV10-3 and TRBJ1-2; 7 bases line up with TRBD1. Per germline, CDR1 ENHRY and CDR2 SYGVKD. The V segment lost 4 bases and the J segment 7 bases; nucleotides outside the gene matches: 3. CDR3 length: 12 residues. The CDR3 here is CAISGQGRGYTF. The CDR3 DNA sequence: TGTGCCATCAGTGGACAGGGTCGTGGCTACACCTTC.

The chain joins TRBV6-5 to TRBJ2-1; D ambiguous. Trimming stripped 2 bases from V and 4 bases from J, with 15 bases between. The CDR3 length is 16 residues. CDR1 MNHEY and CDR2 SVGAGI come from the germline V gene. CDR3 bases: TGTGCCAGCAGTTACGGGCTTCCTCCATTTTACAATGAGCAGTTCTTC. Residues: CASSYGLPPFYNEQFF.

This clonotype appeared many times. This chain connects TRBV20-1 to TRBJ2-1; 9 nucleotides match TRBD2. The junction had 10 bases not matched to a gene; V was cut back by 3 bases and J by 7 bases. The germline CDR1 and CDR2 sequences are DFQATT and SNEGSKA (reference sequence). There are 15 residues in the CDR3. The CDR3 nucleotides read TGCAGTGCTAGGGGGTCTGGACTAGCGATGAATGAGCAGTTCTTC. It translates to CSARGSGLAMNEQFF.

The rearrangement joins TRBV20-1 to TRBJ2-3, with D tentatively TRBD2 (6 bases). V lost 3 bases to trimming and J lost 0 bases, with 7 bases between them. This CDR3 comprises 13 residues. Germline V gene lookup returns CDR1 DFQATT and CDR2 SNEGSKA (reference sequence). The CDR3 protein is CSARTRSTDTQYF. In DNA form, the CDR3 reads TGCAGTGCTAGGACTAGAAGCACAGATACGCAGTATTTT.

The chain has TRBV7-6 and TRBJ2-7, with D uncertain. The CDR3 sequence is 15 residues long. Germline CDR1 is SGHVS and CDR2 is FNYEAQ. With 1 base removed from V and 0 bases from J, the gap between germline ends came to 10 bases. The CDR3 protein is CASSLGPEFSYEQYF. In DNA, the CDR3 is TGTGCCAGCAGCTTAGGGCCTGAATTCTCCTACGAGCAGTACTTC. The whole variable domain, remainder taken from reference TRBV7-6 and TRBJ2-7, is GAGVSQSPRYKVTKRGQDVALRCDPISGHVSLYWYRQALGQGPEFLTYFNYEAQQDKSGLPNDRFSAERPEGSISTLTIQRTEQRDSAMYRCASSLGPEFSYEQYFGPGTRLTVT.

This clonotype was seen ten or more times. The chain carries TRBV29-1 and TRBJ2-1, with a weak D call TRBD1 (6 bases). The CDR3 has 13 amino acids. The germline V gene encodes CDR1 SQVTM and CDR2 ANQGSEA. Trimming stripped 6 bases from V and 3 bases from J, with 12 bases between. The CDR3 DNA reads as TGCAGCGTCCCCAGGGGCTACTACAATGAGCAGTTCTTC. Protein product: CSVPRGYYNEQFF.